This T cell receptor (beta chain) stems from a study of shared clonotypes between healthy human individuals. Germline CDR1 and CDR2: MDHEN and SYDVKM. Trimming took 4 bases from V and 2 from J; bases not matched to a gene: 7. This CDR3 has 15 residues. Using immunoSEQ multiplex PCR, the repertoire was profiled, and TCRdb retains in-frame clones only, with some absent. The top ten hold 0.39% of the sample, which has 2 million to 2.5 million clones, 80% to 95% seen once. The sequence came from a man younger than 35 in good health. Some clones in this sample may be carry-over from other donors' samples. The chain employs TRBV28 and TRBJ1-1, with 7 bases matching TRBD1. Sequenced sample: naive CD4+ T cells from PBMCs. The subset denotes: CD45RA+ positively selected. This chain's CDR3 is CASSSWTGANTEAFF. The CDR3 DNA follows: TGTGCCAGCAGTTCCTGGACAGGAGCTAACACTGAAGCTTTCTTT.